A selection of T cell receptor beta chains follows, all from one sample in a study of vaccination effects on CD4 cells after COVID-19. The assay was immunoSEQ multiplex PCR, and TCRdb's table has in-frame clones only and misses some. The table includes about 25,000 clones, 65% to 80% detected once. Their antigens remain unidentified. Sample: CD4+ T cells from PBMCs cultured with HCoV-NL63 spike peptides, taken before COVID-19 vaccination. The receptor set was obtained from a human donor who received a COVID-19 vaccine. Both conserved end residues are part of each CDR3. A D gene is named only where the DNA matches it firmly. The size entry is marked missing in some rows and otherwise reads once, few, many or a size class.

j_call d_call cdr3_length clone_size v_call cdr3_nt cdr3_aa
TRBJ2-2 TRBD2 13 NA TRBV5-8 TGTGCCAGCAGCGGGACTAGCATCGGGGAGCTGTTTTTT CASSGTSIGELFF
TRBJ2-1 NA 16 NA TRBV6-4 TGTGCCAGCAGTGACACTTCGGGGGTAGGCTACAATGAGCAGTTCTTC CASSDTSGVGYNEQFF
TRBJ1-2 NA 14 few TRBV3-1/TRBV3-2 TGTGCCAGCAGCCAAGATTCGAGGAACTATGGCTACACCTTC CASSQDSRNYGYTF
TRBJ1-2 TRBD1 14 NA TRBV27 TGTGCCAGCAGTGAAAGGGACAGGAACTATGGCTACACCTTC CASSERDRNYGYTF
TRBJ1-2 TRBD1 14 NA TRBV11-2 TGTGCCAGCAGCGGACAGGGAAAGAACTATGGCTACACCTTC CASSGQGKNYGYTF
TRBJ2-7 TRBD2 23 NA TRBV3-1/TRBV3-2 TGTGCCAGCAGCCAAGACGAGACAGGGGTGGGGACTAGCGGGAGGGCCCCCTCCTACGAGCAGTACTTC CASSQDETGVGTSGRAPSYEQYF
TRBJ1-5 NA 16 few TRBV6-5 TGTGCCAGCAGTTACTCGGGCAACTCCCTGGGACAGCCCCAGCATTTT CASSYSGNSLGQPQHF
TRBJ1-4 NA 15 large TRBV3-1/TRBV3-2 TGTGCCAGCAGCCCCTCACAGGAGCTTAATGAAAAACTGTTTTTT CASSPSQELNEKLFF
TRBJ2-3 NA 16 NA TRBV6-4 TGTGCCAGCAGTGAACGGGAGAGCGGGTGGACAGATACGCAGTATTTT CASSERESGWTDTQYF
TRBJ2-7 NA 14 NA TRBV6-5 TGTGCCAGCAGTCGGGGACTGACCCTCTACGAGCAGTACTTC CASSRGLTLYEQYF
TRBJ1-4 TRBD1 16 NA TRBV2 TGTGCCAGCAGTCCATGGGCGACAGGGGGCGCGGAAAAACTGTTTTTT CASSPWATGGAEKLFF
TRBJ2-2 NA 16 medium-sized TRBV7-7 TGTGCCAGCAGCCCGGGTAGACTAGTGAACACCGGGGAGCTGTTTTTT CASSPGRLVNTGELFF
TRBJ1-5 TRBD1 14 NA TRBV6-5 TGTGCCAGCCGGACAGGCCTCGGGCCTCAGCCCCAGCATTTT CASRTGLGPQPQHF
TRBJ2-5 NA 11 NA TRBV29-1 TGCAGCGCCGACCCTCAAGAGACCCAGTACTTC CSADPQETQYF
TRBJ2-3 NA 19 NA TRBV24-1 TGTGCCACCAGTGATTTCCACCCGGTAGGGGGGCCTTTGACAGATACGCAGTATTTT CATSDFHPVGGPLTDTQYF
TRBJ1-2 NA 14 NA TRBV6-5 TGTGCCAGCAGTCCAGGTGGACAGAACTATGGCTACACCTTC CASSPGGQNYGYTF
TRBJ2-3 TRBD2 23 NA TRBV12-5 TGTGCTAGTGGTTTGGTATACATTGAAACTAGCGGGAGGGTTCGGGTTGGCACAGATACGCAGTATTTT CASGLVYIETSGRVRVGTDTQYF
TRBJ2-7 NA 14 NA TRBV13 TGTGCCAGCAGCTCCGGGCGGAGGACCTACGAGCAGTACTTC CASSSGRRTYEQYF
TRBJ1-4 NA 15 NA TRBV6-1 TGTGCCAGCAGTGAAATGAGTTCGGGGAATGAAAAACTGTTTTTT CASSEMSSGNEKLFF
TRBJ1-3 NA 14 NA TRBV7-9 TGTGCCAGCAGCCTAAGGACAGCTGGAAACACCATATATTTT CASSLRTAGNTIYF
TRBJ2-5 NA 15 NA TRBV5-4 TGTGCCAGCAGTTATTCCGGGACGCCCTCAGAGACCCAGTACTTC CASSYSGTPSETQYF
TRBJ2-2 NA 15 few TRBV30 TGTGCCTGGAGCGCTCTCGGGGCGAACACCGGGGAGCTGTTTTTT CAWSALGANTGELFF
TRBJ2-1 NA 20 NA TRBV21-1 TGTGCCAGTCCCACTCGATACACTAGCGGGATAAGGGGACCTTACAATGAGCAGTTCTTC CASPTRYTSGIRGPYNEQFF
TRBJ2-1 NA 15 NA TRBV18 TGTGCCAGCTCACCACCCTCAATCGGCTACAATGAGCAGTTCTTC CASSPPSIGYNEQFF
TRBJ2-1 TRBD2 14 NA TRBV6-5 TGTGCCAGCAGTCGGGGGGACTTATACAATGAGCAGTTCTTC CASSRGDLYNEQFF
TRBJ1-5 TRBD1 20 NA TRBV6-7 TGTGCCAGCAGCCAAAATAGGGGCAGGGGGGGGTATAGCCGTAATCAGCCCCAGCATTTT CASSQNRGRGGYSRNQPQHF
TRBJ2-7 NA 15 NA TRBV6-5 TGTGCCAGCAGTCTCATGCGGATCAGGTCCTCCGAGCAGTACTTC CASSLMRIRSSEQYF
TRBJ1-5 NA 12 NA TRBV12-3/TRBV12-4 TGTGCCAGCAGTTTCGGATCCCAGCCCCAGCATTTT CASSFGSQPQHF
TRBJ2-5 TRBD2 16 NA TRBV3-1/TRBV3-2 TGTGCCAGCAGCCTCCGGAAGCTAGCGGGTCAAGAGACCCAGTACTTC CASSLRKLAGQETQYF
TRBJ1-2 TRBD1 13 NA TRBV6-6 TGTGCCAGCAGCCCCACAGGGGGGACTGGCTACACCTTC CASSPTGGTGYTF
TRBJ2-1 NA 13 NA TRBV7-2 TGTGCCAGCAGCTTATCGGGCGGGGACGAGCAGTTCTTC CASSLSGGDEQFF
TRBJ1-1 TRBD1 14 few TRBV6-5 TGTGCCAGCGGACCCGGGACAGCGAACACTGAAGCTTTCTTT CASGPGTANTEAFF
TRBJ1-1 NA 13 NA TRBV6-5 TGTGCCAGCAGTTACTATATCAACACTGAAGCTTTCTTT CASSYYINTEAFF
TRBJ1-2 NA 12 few TRBV11-2 TGTGCCAGCAGCTTAGCAGGGTTTGGCTACACCTTC CASSLAGFGYTF
TRBJ1-3 NA 12 NA TRBV30 TGTGCCTGGAGTGCCAGGGGAAACACCATATATTTT CAWSARGNTIYF
TRBJ1-3 NA 15 NA TRBV6-5 TGTGCCAGCACCCCCAGGCCAGACGGAGGAAACACCATATATTTT CASTPRPDGGNTIYF
TRBJ2-1 NA 15 NA TRBV10-1 TGCGCCAGCAGTGATTATAGCGCCTCTATCAATGAGCAGTTCTTC CASSDYSASINEQFF
TRBJ1-1 TRBD1 11 NA TRBV20-1 TGCAGTGCTAGCCCTACAGGGGGAGCTTTCTTT CSASPTGGAFF
TRBJ2-1 NA 13 NA TRBV12-3/TRBV12-4 TGTGCCAGCGCGCGTCCAGGGCTGAGGGAGCAGTTCTTC CASARPGLREQFF